This TCR beta chain was captured in a study of identical twins. Findings of the study overall: Conclusions relied on cross-sectional statistical analysis, not following the same donors.

TCRdb passed the 5' RACE reads through MiXCR, listing each CDR3 protein once. The table shows over 200,000 distinct CDR3 sequences, with roughly 9.4% occurring only once. Donors were all healthy Caucasians. CDR1 SGHNT and CDR2 YYREEE come from the germline V gene (reference sequence). With 4 bases clipped from V and 8 bases from J, the junction kept 10 bases outside the gene matches. CDR3 length: 14 residues. A few counts support this clonotype. Its target is unknown. Sequenced sample: memory (CD45RO+) T cells sorted from blood. This clonotype was sampled from a woman between 18 and 29 years old in good health. The J gene is TRBJ1-1, the V gene TRBV5-4; 8 bases are a match to TRBD1. As DNA, the CDR3 is TGTGCCAGCAGCGGAGAGGGACAGGCGAGGGAAGCTTTCTTT. Amino acid sequence: CASSGEGQAREAFF.